The sequence of this T cell receptor beta chain was determined in a study of blood T cell repertoires in COVID-19 (TCRdb year 2020). About the full investigation: The collaborator samples originated in the United States, Italy and Spain and spanned the acute and convalescent phases of COVID-19. The prospective study material was composed of cDNA or gDNA derived from T cells, B-cell-depleted T cells, or PBMCs. The dataset comprised deeply sampled blood TCRbeta repertoires from subjects exposed to, actively infected with, or recovered from COVID-19. The repertoires were made available in a free public database intended to serve as a resource for research on the immune response to SARS-CoV-2. The samples were drawn from two sources: the first 160 participants of the ongoing ImmuneRACE study, and 1,000 to 1,500 subjects contributed by 6 global collaborators. Nearly every sample came with metadata listing a de-identified subject ID, COVID-19 status, age in years and sex. Where available, HLA class I and class II types were obtained from metadata supplied by the sample provider rather than from assay-based typing. Broader findings and caveats from the paper: Clinical and demographic metadata were provided uncurated, with the amount varying by source and participant.

As to this clone: The clone's antigen remains unknown. Per-base qualities were not stored, and no clone one base away is much larger.

The immunoSEQ Assay, a bias-controlled multiplex PCR, was used to amplify TCRbeta CDR3 regions from genomic DNA. Per the authors' processing: Within the assay, amplification of reference gene primers was used to estimate how many nucleated cells each sample contained. To quantify the absolute abundance of each unique TCRbeta CDR3 rearrangement, sequence reads were collapsed and filtered. Productive Simpson clonality was computed per sample as the square root of Simpson's diversity index over productive rearrangements. Not all clones reach the TCRdb copy of this immuneACCESS table, which keeps in-frame sequences only. Checked studies attribute under half of the gap to unresolved V genes and leave the rest unexplained. V and J calls and clone size follow that table, whereas D and trimming were derived from the DNA. For this sample there are about 210,000 clones; around 82% appear just once. The ten most abundant clones make up less than 3.5% of the sample.

Collaborating institutions collected whole blood in K2EDTA tubes following their own protocols. Collaborator samples were shipped for TCRbeta analysis as frozen whole blood, isolated PBMCs, or DNA extracted from either sample type. This clonotype was sampled from a man aged 45-65 years with active or convalescent COVID-19. The material sequenced was peripheral blood.

The base sequence is TGTGCCACCAGCAGAGATGGGGACTACTTCTCGGGGGAGCTGTTTTTT. Its coded protein is CATSRDGDYFSGELFF. The chain joins TRBV15 to TRBJ2-2; 7 bases in the junction line up with TRBD2. V is pruned by 0 bases and J by 8 bases, leaving 9 bases of the junction without a gene match. The CDR3 starts with the cysteine, ends with the phenylalanine, and has 16 residues. Of all the DNA, just the CDR3 is kept, 48 bases in frame from base 1. CDR1 is given as LNHNV and CDR2 as YYDKDF, both from the germline V gene (reference sequence). Full variable domain (CDR3 extended with the reference TRBV15 and TRBJ2-2 proteins): DAMVIQNPRYQVTQFGKPVTLSCSQTLNHNVMYWYQQKSSQAPKLLFHYYDKDFNNEADTPDNFQSRRPNTSFCFLDIRSPGLGDTAMYLCATSRDGDYFSGELFFGEGSRLTVL.